The TCR beta chain under discussion was sequenced for a study of blood T cell repertoires in COVID-19. Profiled with immunoSEQ multiplex PCR; TCRdb holds only in-frame clones, not every one. The sample shows about 280,000 clones, 85% of them seen only once. Germline V CDR1 and CDR2: LNHDA, SQIVND (reference sequence). The J segment lost 4 bases and the V segment lost 6 bases, leaving 2 bases of the junction unmatched. This CDR3 comprises 13 residues. V and J are TRBV19 and TRBJ1-1, with 10 bases that match TRBD1. The TCR comes from a woman aged 45-65 years who had recovered from COVID-19. Specimen: PBMCs or T cells enriched from blood (not recorded which). The DNA for the CDR3 is TGTGCCAGTAGCTGGGACAGGGGCACTGAAGCTTTCTTT. Its translation: CASSWDRGTEAFF. The full variable domain, its missing parts supplied by reference TRBV19 and TRBJ1-1, is DGGITQSPKYLFRKEGQNVTLSCEQNLNHDAMYWYRQDPGQGLRLIYYSQIVNDFQKGDIAEGYSVSREKKESFPLTVTSAQKNPTAFYLCASSWDRGTEAFFGQGTRLTVV.